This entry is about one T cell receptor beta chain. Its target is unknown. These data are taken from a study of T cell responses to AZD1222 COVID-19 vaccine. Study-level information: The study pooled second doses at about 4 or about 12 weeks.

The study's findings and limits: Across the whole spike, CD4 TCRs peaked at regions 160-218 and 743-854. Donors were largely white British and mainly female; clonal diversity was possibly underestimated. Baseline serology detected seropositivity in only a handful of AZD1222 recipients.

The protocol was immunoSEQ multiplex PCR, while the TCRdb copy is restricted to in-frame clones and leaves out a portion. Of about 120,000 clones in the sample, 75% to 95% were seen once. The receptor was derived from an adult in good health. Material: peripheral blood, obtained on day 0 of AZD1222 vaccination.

The CDR3 spells CASSVGTGTYEQYF. In DNA form, the CDR3 reads TGTGCCAGCAGCGTGGGGACTGGCACCTACGAGCAGTACTTC. This chain joins TRBV11-2 and TRBJ2-7, with a tentative D call TRBD2 (6 bases). Deletions cut 5 bases from V and 2 bases from J, with 13 bases between. This CDR3 spans 14 amino acids. Germline CDR1 is SGHAT and CDR2 is FQNNGV.